A selection of T cell receptor beta chains follows, all from one sample in a study of cytomegalovirus exposure and HLA in healthy donors. The data were produced by immunoSEQ multiplex PCR, yet TCRdb's version contains in-frame clones alone and is incomplete. The table lists roughly 180,000 clones, about four fifths of them singletons. Source material: PBMCs. All receptors derive from a girl between 5 and 17 years old in good health and CMV-seropositive. Each CDR3 is given without its conserved first and last residue.

j_gene	v_gene	CDR3aa
TRBJ1-2	TRBV9	ASSVHTGVLGDGYT
TRBJ1-1	TRBV11-1	ASSFGGVNTEAF
TRBJ2-1	TRBV4-1	ASSHSGGNNEQF
TRBJ2-5	TRBV6-1	ASREPGDPNQETQY
TRBJ1-2	TRBV28	ASSFIGSANRRGYT
TRBJ2-3	TRBV5-1	ASSLFLSAGGTDTQY
TRBJ2-5	TRBV19	ASSGLVQETQY
TRBJ2-5	TRBV18	ASSPQGVQETQY
TRBJ1-3	TRBV6-6	ASILGQGANTIY
TRBJ1-2	TRBV5-4	ASSDPRSGGNYGYT
TRBJ1-2	TRBV11-3	ASSPPVRDGYT
TRBJ1-4	TRBV4-1	ASSDRDHSETNEKLF
TRBJ1-4	TRBV11-3	ASSSRGQNEKLF
TRBJ2-7	TRBV7-8	ASSFLSRDRGRGKGSYEQY
TRBJ1-2	TRBV7-9	ASSLGDWEGYT
TRBJ2-7	TRBV9	ASSVELAGAYEQY
TRBJ2-7	TRBV6-6	ASSQARTGAYEQY
TRBJ1-2	TRBV27	ASGTGYGYT
TRBJ2-3	TRBV7-9	ASSLDSRDTQY
TRBJ1-5	TRBV7-8	ASSRQTASNQPQH
TRBJ2-1	TRBV9	ASSGSSRSGAVNEQF
TRBJ1-1	TRBV7-3	ASSLTRERSEAF
TRBJ1-3	TRBV12-5	ASGPLGRGSSGNTIY
TRBJ1-2	TRBV4-1	ASSQDRGAHGYT
TRBJ2-7	TRBV5-1	ASSLEGGVDEQY
TRBJ1-2	TRBV7-8	ASRPSSTGGGYGYT
TRBJ1-4	TRBV30	AWKDRGATNEKLF
TRBJ2-3	TRBV6-5	ASNFQGASTQY
TRBJ2-1	TRBV13	ASSLGDSSYNEQF
TRBJ2-5	TRBV5-1	ASSPVGEAWTQY
TRBJ2-2	TRBV4-1	ASSLNPGQGNTGELF
TRBJ1-2	TRBV27	ASSLLGTGNGYT
TRBJ1-1	TRBV4-2	ASSQGTGSYNTEAF
TRBJ1-1	TRBV11-2	ASSLGYWRNTEAF
TRBJ1-1	TRBV5-6	ASSLWDRDKSTTEAF
TRBJ2-7	TRBV12-5	ASGLVHVLGTGPAEQY
TRBJ2-1	TRBV6-5	ASSYPRAGGGNEQF
TRBJ2-7	TRBV9	ASSPSPQSSYEQY
TRBJ1-2	TRBV11-3	ASSLEAGAQGCT
TRBJ2-4	TRBV13	ASSNIGGARNIQY
TRBJ1-2	TRBV29-1	SVFDGRQMGQLGDAYGYT
TRBJ2-5	TRBV5-1	ASSLEGVPDVQY
TRBJ2-7	TRBV2	ASATGVEQY
TRBJ2-7	TRBV12-5	ASGFPWVGGVDEQY
TRBJ1-1	TRBV5-6	ASSPTGGWTEAF
TRBJ2-7	TRBV5-6	ASSLEGSGSSYEQY
TRBJ1-5	TRBV7-9	ASSRESGRNQPQH
TRBJ1-6	TRBV6-4	ASSDSGQGHSPLH
TRBJ1-2	TRBV19	ASSNQGASYYGYT
TRBJ1-1	TRBV19	ASSPDRVTEAF
TRBJ2-7	TRBV30	AWSVRGLSYEQY
TRBJ1-2	TRBV5-1	ASFLGQGNGYT
TRBJ1-2	TRBV2	ASSELGEDFRYGYT
TRBJ1-1	TRBV6-1	ASSGPRTTAAF
TRBJ1-1	TRBV11-3	ASRGVRHTEAF
TRBJ1-5	TRBV6-5	ASTPTGGGQPQH
TRBJ1-2	TRBV19	ASSPQGAPTFYGYT
TRBJ1-2	TRBV27	ASSLGRAYGYT
TRBJ2-1	TRBV5-1	ASAQTSGVNNEQF